The clone carrying this T cell receptor beta chain was seen repeatedly, ten times or more. Its target is not known. The source of the sample is a study of breast tumors, draining lymph nodes, adjacent tissues. The study's findings and limits: Compared with basal-like, luminal-like tumors shared significantly more repertoire with nontumor tissue. Data only fit, rather than demonstrated, lymph node origin of most tumor T cells. The data were judged consistent with most tumor T cells coming from lymph node and expanding in tumor.

TCRdb called the multiplex PCR reads again in MiXCR, with one record for every CDR3 protein. The sample has roughly 130,000 distinct CDR3 sequences, just under 20% seen once. Axillary draining lymph nodes of breast cancer patients supplied the node samples. The V gene end was trimmed by 5 bases and the J gene end by 3 bases; junction bases not matched to a gene: 10. CDR1 is SGHTA and CDR2 is FQGNSA in the germline V gene. The CDR3 is made up of 15 amino acids. The specimen was axillary lymph node tissue. The chain recombines TRBV7-2 with TRBJ2-7, with 7 bases lining up with TRBD1. The source is a female donor with breast cancer. Some clones in this sample may be carry-over from other donors' samples. The CDR3 sequence: CASSLTGTESYEQYF. As DNA, the CDR3 is TGTGCCAGCAGCCTCACCGGGACAGAAAGCTACGAGCAGTACTTC. The whole variable domain, remainder taken from reference TRBV7-2 and TRBJ2-7, is GAGVSQSPSNKVTEKGKDVELRCDPISGHTALYWYRQSLGQGLEFLIYFQGNSAPDKSGLPSDRFSAERTGGSVSTLTIQRTQQEDSAVYLCASSLTGTESYEQYFGPGTRLTVT.